This TCR beta chain derives from a study of blood T cells in healthy people across ages. Findings and caveats of the study: Calculation of diversity from one million T cells yielded estimates considered to be underestimates.

This clonotype has only a few counts. As yet, its antigen is unknown. For the second PCR, which ran for about 7 to 11 cycles, a sample-barcoded 5' primer and a J-beta primer mix were used. Every cDNA was tagged by a template-switch adaptor with 12 random nucleotides. TCRdb used MiXCR to reprocess the 5' RACE reads, holding one entry per CDR3 protein. The sample consists of approximately 800,000 distinct CDR3 sequences, about 61% of them appearing once. This CDR3 contains 15 residues. V lost 4 bases to trimming and J lost 3 bases; unmatched junction nucleotides: 6. From germline, CDR1 is ENHRY and CDR2 SYGVKD.

Sequences were obtained from blood. The sequence was collected from a man in his forties in good health. The chain employs TRBV10-3 and TRBJ2-4, with TRBD2 matching 7 bases. The CDR3 loop reads CAISAGPSGKNIQYF. DNA for the CDR3: TGTGCCATCAGTGCCGGGCCTAGCGGCAAAAACATTCAGTACTTC.